These 15 T cell receptor beta chains were sequenced from one sample in a study of shared clonotypes between healthy human individuals. Sequencing was performed with immunoSEQ multiplex PCR; in TCRdb, only in-frame clones are kept and a portion is missing. The data contain roughly 700,000 clones, about 74% of them singletons. The material sequenced was memory CD4+ T cells sorted from blood. Stated subset: CD45RA-negative fraction. The source is a woman in her twenties or thirties in good health.

The V and J genes are TRBV7-3 and TRBJ1-3, with 7 positions matching TRBD1. This CDR3 spans 15 amino acids. Germline CDR1 is SGHTA and CDR2 is FQGTGA. Trimming removed 5 bases from V and 2 bases from J; junction bases left unmatched: 6. The CDR3 DNA sequence: TGTGCCAGCAGCAACCACAGGGGAACTGGAAACACCATATATTTT. It translates to CASSNHRGTGNTIYF. Full variable domain (missing parts from reference TRBV7-3 and TRBJ1-3): GAGVSQTPSNKVTEKGKYVELRCDPISGHTALYWYRQSLGQGPEFLIYFQGTGAADDSGLPNDRFFAVRPEGSVSTLKIQRTERGDSAVYLCASSNHRGTGNTIYFGEGSWLTVV.

V is TRBV30 and J is TRBJ2-5; weak D call: TRBD1 (6 bases). The J call may be in error: the DNA end matches TRBJ2-7 better. The CDR3 totals 14 residues. Looked up from germline, CDR1 is GTSNPN and CDR2 is SVGIG (reference sequence). The CDR3 bases are TGTGCCTGGAGCCTAGGGGGACCCTCGGGCGAGCAGTACTTC. Amino acid sequence: CAWSLGGPSGEQYF.

V is TRBV28 and J is TRBJ2-7; TRBD1 is a possible D gene (5 bases). Germline CDR1 MDHEN, CDR2 SYDVKM. CDR3 length equals 13 residues. V dropped 6 bases and J dropped 3 bases, with 12 bases sitting between them. The CDR3 nucleotides are TGTGCCAGCAGGCGCCCAACAGGCTACGAGCAGTACTTC. This translates into CASRRPTGYEQYF.

This clone was recorded once. This chain uses TRBV28 with TRBJ1-5, with D possibly matching TRBD1 (5 bases). Germline CDR1 is MDHEN and CDR2 is SYDVKM. The length of the CDR3 is 16 residues. Trimming shortened V by 1 base and J by 3 bases, and 13 bases separated the two germline ends. The CDR3 DNA reads as TGTGCCAGCAGTTTATTGTTGGGGCGACTCAATCAGCCCCAGCATTTT. It is translated as CASSLLLGRLNQPQHF.

This clone was found once. V gene TRBV5-1 combines with J gene TRBJ2-7; weak D call: TRBD1 (5 bases). Trimming took 2 bases from V and 5 from J, leaving 8 bases between them. Germline CDR1 is SGHRS and CDR2 is YFSETQ. The CDR3 runs 12 residues. CDR3 loop: CASSLQANEQYF. The CDR3 bases are TGCGCCAGCAGCTTACAGGCTAACGAGCAGTACTTC.

V and J are TRBV2 and TRBJ2-7, with TRBD2 matching 12 bases. The CDR3 runs 15 residues. Trimming cost V 5 bases and J 4 bases; bases outside gene matches: 6. In germline, CDR1 is SNHLY, CDR2 FYNNEI. The chain's CDR3 is CASSPTSGSSYEQYF. The CDR3 DNA reads as TGTGCCAGCAGTCCGACTAGCGGGAGTTCGTACGAGCAGTACTTC.

This clone was found once. This chain uses TRBV18 with TRBJ1-1; D uncertain. Germline CDR1 is KGHSH and CDR2 is LQKENI. V was cut by 5 bases and J by 1 base, with 11 bases left in between. The CDR3 extends over 14 amino acids. The CDR3 nucleotides read TGTGCCAGCTCAACGACGGTCTGGAACACTGAAGCTTTCTTT. The encoded protein is CASSTTVWNTEAFF.

The rearrangement uses TRBV19 and TRBJ1-2; the D gene is possibly TRBD1 (6 bases). Germline V CDR1 and CDR2: LNHDA, SQIVND (reference sequence). V lost 5 bases and J 2 bases, leaving 12 bases between the germline ends. The CDR3 loop spans 14 amino acids. For the CDR3, the DNA is TGTGCCAGTAGTCCCGACAGGCTAAACTATGGCTACACCTTC. Translating gives CASSPDRLNYGYTF.

The chain combines TRBV6-5 with TRBJ2-3; D not resolved. CDR3 length equals 13 residues. CDR1 is MNHEY and CDR2 is SVGAGI in the germline V gene. With 7 bases removed from V and 3 bases from J, the gap between germline ends came to 11 bases. The DNA of the CDR3 is TGTGCCAGCATGAAGCGATCGACAGATACGCAGTATTTT. This translates into CASMKRSTDTQYF.

CDR3 residues: CASRSGTYNEQFF. The CDR3 DNA follows: TGCGCCAGCCGATCTGGGACGTACAATGAGCAGTTCTTC. V usage is TRBV5-1 and J usage is TRBJ2-1; either TRBD1 or TRBD2 may supply D (5 bases each). Germline-derived CDR1 and CDR2 are SGHRS and YFSETQ. The CDR3 covers 13 residues. The V gene lost 7 bases and the J gene lost 4 bases, with 12 bases spanning the gap.

As for this clone: A junction boundary mismatches the germline segment, possibly from a read error. V and J are TRBV6-4 and TRBJ2-7; D unclear. The CDR3 sequence is 8 residues long. CDR1 and CDR2 (germline): MRHNA, SNTAGT. The CDR3 is CASRGLLF. DNA for the CDR3: TGTGCCAGCAGAGGGCTTCTCTTC.

The genes are TRBV28 and TRBJ1-5; D perhaps matches TRBD1 (6 bases). The V end was cut by 2 bases, the J end by 1 base, with 15 bases between. This CDR3 has 17 amino acids. Germline V gives CDR1 MDHEN, CDR2 SYDVKM. CDR3 protein: CASSLDSQGPSNQPQHF. The CDR3 bases are TGTGCCAGCAGTTTAGATAGCCAGGGGCCGAGCAATCAGCCCCAGCATTTT.

V usage is TRBV5-6 and J usage is TRBJ1-3; tentatively, D is TRBD1 (5 bases). Germline V gives CDR1 SGHDT, CDR2 YYEEEE. Trimming pared 7 bases from V and 2 bases from J, leaving 7 bases between. CDR3 length: 12 amino acids. The CDR3 DNA sequence: TGTGCCAGCGGGGGGGCTGGAAACACCATATATTTT. This gives the protein CASGGAGNTIYF. Using reference TRBV5-6 and TRBJ1-3 for the parts outside the CDR3, the full variable domain is DAGVTQSPTHLIKTRGQQVTLRCSPKSGHDTVSWYQQALGQGPQFIFQYYEEEERQRGNFPDRFSGHQFPNYSSELNVNALLLGDSALYLCASGGAGNTIYFGEGSWLTVV.

This chain joins TRBV29-1 and TRBJ2-1; the D gene is possibly TRBD1 (6 bases). Trimming pared 6 bases from V and 15 bases from J, leaving 24 bases between. This CDR3 has 13 amino acids. Germline CDR1 reads SQVTM; CDR2 reads ANQGSEA. DNA for the CDR3: TGCAGCGTCGAGACGTCTTTCCAGGGGATCGCGTTCTTC. It codes for CSVETSFQGIAFF.

A note on this clone: Other DNA sequences in this specimen translate into the identical CDR3. The chain combines TRBV4-2 with TRBJ2-1; the D call may be TRBD1 or TRBD2 (5 bases each). Germline V lookup: CDR1 LGHNA, CDR2 YNFKEQ. The CDR3 totals 14 residues. V lost 2 bases to trimming and J lost 4 bases, with 9 bases between them. CDR3 loop: CASSQSGPYNEQFF. In DNA form, the CDR3 reads TGTGCCAGCAGCCAATCGGGACCATACAATGAGCAGTTCTTC.